The entry below gives a single TCR beta chain sequence along with its context. The trim removed 3 bases at V and 4 bases at J, leaving 5 bases unmatched. This CDR3 comprises 13 residues. Germline CDR1 DFQATT, CDR2 SNEGSKA (reference sequence). These data are taken from a study of blood T cell repertoires in COVID-19. Study overall: T cells, B-cell-depleted T cells, or PBMCs provided the cDNA or gDNA that served as material.

Data came from immunoSEQ multiplex PCR; TCRdb stores just in-frame clones and leaves some out. This repertoire shows under 250,000 clones, approximately 85% found once; its top ten account for approximately 9.6%. Residents of approximately 25 US areas, aged about 18 to 89 years, made up the participants. The origin of this receptor is a woman aged 50 to 65 with acute COVID-19. Sample: PBMCs or T cells enriched from blood (not recorded which). This rearrangement joins TRBV20-1 to TRBJ1-1; 7 bases are shared with TRBD1. CDR3 residues: CSASRQGGTEAFF. DNA of the CDR3: TGCAGTGCTAGTAGGCAGGGGGGCACTGAAGCTTTCTTT.